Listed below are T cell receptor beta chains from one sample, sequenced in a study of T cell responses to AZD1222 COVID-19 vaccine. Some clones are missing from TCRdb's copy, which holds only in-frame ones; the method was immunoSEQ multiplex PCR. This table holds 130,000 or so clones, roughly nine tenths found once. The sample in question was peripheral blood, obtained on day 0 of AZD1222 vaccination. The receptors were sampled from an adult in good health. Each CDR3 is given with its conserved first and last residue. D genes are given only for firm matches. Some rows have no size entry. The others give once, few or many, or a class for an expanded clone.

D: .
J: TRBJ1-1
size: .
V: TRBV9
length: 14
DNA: TGTGCCAGCAGCGTAAACACAGGGAACACTGAAGCTTTCTTT
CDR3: CASSVNTGNTEAFF

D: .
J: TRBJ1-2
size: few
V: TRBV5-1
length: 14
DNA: TGCGCCAGCAGCCTGGGATTCGCTAACTATGGCTACACCTTC
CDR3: CASSLGFANYGYTF

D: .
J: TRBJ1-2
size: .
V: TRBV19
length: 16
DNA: TGTGCCAGTAGTAGCCTCGGGACGGCGTACAAGGATGGCTACACCTTC
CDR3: CASSSLGTAYKDGYTF

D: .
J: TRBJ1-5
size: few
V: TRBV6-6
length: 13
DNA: TGTGCCACCTCAGGGAAGAGGGATCAGCCCCAGCATTTT
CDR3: CATSGKRDQPQHF

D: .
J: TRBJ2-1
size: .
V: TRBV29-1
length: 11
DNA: TGCAGCGTTGGACAATACAATGAGCAGTTCTTC
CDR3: CSVGQYNEQFF

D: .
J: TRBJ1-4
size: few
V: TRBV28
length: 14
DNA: TGTGCCAGCAGTTACCGGAGACGGATTGAAAAACTGTTTTTT
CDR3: CASSYRRRIEKLFF

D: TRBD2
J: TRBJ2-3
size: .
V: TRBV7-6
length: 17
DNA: TGTGCCAGCAGCTTGGGACTAGCGGGGGTGTACACAGATACGCAGTATTTT
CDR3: CASSLGLAGVYTDTQYF

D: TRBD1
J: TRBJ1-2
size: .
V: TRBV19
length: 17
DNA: TGTGCCAGTAGTCCACGGACAGGGGGTAGGGGGAACTATGGCTACACCTTC
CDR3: CASSPRTGGRGNYGYTF

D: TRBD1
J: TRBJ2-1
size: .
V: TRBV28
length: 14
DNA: TGTGCCAGCAGGACCCCGGGACAGGGTATGGTTCCGTTCTTC
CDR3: CASRTPGQGMVPFF

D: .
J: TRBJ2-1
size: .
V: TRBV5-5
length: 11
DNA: TGTGCCAGCAGCTTGGTTACAGAGCAGTTCTTC
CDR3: CASSLVTEQFF

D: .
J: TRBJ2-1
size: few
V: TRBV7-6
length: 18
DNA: TGTGCCAGCAGCTTAGTTCGCGACAGGCCAGGATTCAACAATGAGCAGTTCTTC
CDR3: CASSLVRDRPGFNNEQFF

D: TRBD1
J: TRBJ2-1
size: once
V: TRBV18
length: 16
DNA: TGTGCCAGCTCCGGGAAGACCGGGACAGTCTACAATGAGCAGTTCTTC
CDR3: CASSGKTGTVYNEQFF

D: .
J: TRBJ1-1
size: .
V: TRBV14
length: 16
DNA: TGTGCCAGCAGCCTTTGGGGGGGCGCTGGGAACACTGAAGCTTTCTTT
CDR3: CASSLWGGAGNTEAFF

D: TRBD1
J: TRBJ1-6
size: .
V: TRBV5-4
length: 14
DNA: TGTGCCAGCAGCCACCGGGACAGGAACGTACCCCTCCACTTT
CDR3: CASSHRDRNVPLHF

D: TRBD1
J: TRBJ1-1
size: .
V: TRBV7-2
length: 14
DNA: TGTGCCAGCAGCTTAGCCCAGGGGGCCACTGAAGCTTTCTTT
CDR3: CASSLAQGATEAFF

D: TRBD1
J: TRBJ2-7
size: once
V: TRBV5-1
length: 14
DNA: TGCGCCAGCAGTAGTACAGGGGGTACCTACGAGCAGTACTTC
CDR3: CASSSTGGTYEQYF

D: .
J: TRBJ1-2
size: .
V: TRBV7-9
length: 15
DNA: TGTGCCAGCAGCTCAGTGGGGACGGCCCGTGGAGGCTACACCTTC
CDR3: CASSSVGTARGGYTF

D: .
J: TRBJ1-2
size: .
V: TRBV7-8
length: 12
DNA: TGTGCCAGCAGCCTCTTGCAAGAAGGCTACACCTTC
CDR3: CASSLLQEGYTF

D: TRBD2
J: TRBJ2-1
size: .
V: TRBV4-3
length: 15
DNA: TGCGCCAGCAGCCATCTAGCGGGAAGCTACAATGAGCAGTTCTTC
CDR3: CASSHLAGSYNEQFF

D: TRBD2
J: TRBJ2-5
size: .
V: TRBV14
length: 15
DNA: TGTGCCAGCAGCCAAGTCCCGGGACTATTAGAGACCCAGTACTTC
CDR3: CASSQVPGLLETQYF

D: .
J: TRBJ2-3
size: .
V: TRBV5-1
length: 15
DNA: TGCGCCAGCAGCTTGGAAGCGGTCGGCACAGATACGCAGTATTTT
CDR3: CASSLEAVGTDTQYF

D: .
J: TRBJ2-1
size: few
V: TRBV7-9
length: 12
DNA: TGTGCCAGCAGCTTACAAGCCCCAGAGGAGTTCTTC
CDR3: CASSLQAPEEFF

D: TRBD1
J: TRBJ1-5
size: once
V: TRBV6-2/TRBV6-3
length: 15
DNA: TGTGCCAGCAGTTCGGACAGGGGCGCCTATCAGCCCCAGCATTTT
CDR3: CASSSDRGAYQPQHF

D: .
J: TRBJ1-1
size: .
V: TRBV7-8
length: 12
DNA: TGTGCCAGCAGCCTCGGGGGGGGTGAAGCTTTCTTT
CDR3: CASSLGGGEAFF

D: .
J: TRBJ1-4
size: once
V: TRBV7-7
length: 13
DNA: TGTGCTAGCAGCTCCCGGCAAGGAGAAAAACTGTTTTTT
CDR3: CASSSRQGEKLFF

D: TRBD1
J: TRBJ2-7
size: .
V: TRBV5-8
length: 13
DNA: TGTGCCAGCAGTGCAGACAGGGGCTACGAGCAGTACTTC
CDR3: CASSADRGYEQYF

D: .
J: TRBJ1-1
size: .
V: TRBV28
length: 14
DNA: TGTGCCAGCAGTCCACTCGGGCAGGGCCACGGAGCTTTCTTT
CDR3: CASSPLGQGHGAFF

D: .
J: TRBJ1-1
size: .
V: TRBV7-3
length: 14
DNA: TGTGCCAGCAGCTTAGTCGGAGGGAACACTGAAGCTTTCTTT
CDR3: CASSLVGGNTEAFF

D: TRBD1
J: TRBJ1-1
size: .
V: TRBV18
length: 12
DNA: TGTGCCAGCTCTCGACAGGGTTCTGAAGCTTTCTTT
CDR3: CASSRQGSEAFF

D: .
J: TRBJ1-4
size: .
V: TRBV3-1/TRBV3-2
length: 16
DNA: TGTGCCAGCAGCCAAGATCCGGGGGCTCCGAGTGAAAAACTGTTTTTT
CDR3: CASSQDPGAPSEKLFF

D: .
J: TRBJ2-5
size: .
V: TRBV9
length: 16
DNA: TGTGCCAGCAGCGTAGGTAGTAAGGCCACCCAAGAGACCCAGTACTTC
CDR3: CASSVGSKATQETQYF

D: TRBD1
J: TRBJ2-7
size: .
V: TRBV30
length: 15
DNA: TGTGCCTGGACCAACTTGGGACAGGGGTCTACGGAGCAGTACTTC
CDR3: CAWTNLGQGSTEQYF

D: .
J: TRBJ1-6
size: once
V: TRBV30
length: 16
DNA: TGTGCCTGGAGTGTAGTCAGGGCAAGGGATAATTCACCCCTCCACTTT
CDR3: CAWSVVRARDNSPLHF

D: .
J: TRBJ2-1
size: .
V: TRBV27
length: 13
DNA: TGTGCCAGCAGCTTATCAGGGAACAATGAGCAGTTCTTC
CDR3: CASSLSGNNEQFF

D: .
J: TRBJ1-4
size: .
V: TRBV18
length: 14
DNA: TGTGCCAGCTCTCAGACAGGCCTTAATGAAAAACTGTTTTTT
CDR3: CASSQTGLNEKLFF

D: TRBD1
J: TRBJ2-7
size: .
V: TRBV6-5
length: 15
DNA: TGTGCCAGCAGGCCGGGACAGGGGGGCTCCTACGAGCAGTACTTC
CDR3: CASRPGQGGSYEQYF

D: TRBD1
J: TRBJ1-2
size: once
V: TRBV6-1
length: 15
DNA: TGTGCCAGCAGTGAAGCGGGACAGGCTATCTATGGCTACACCTTC
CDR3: CASSEAGQAIYGYTF

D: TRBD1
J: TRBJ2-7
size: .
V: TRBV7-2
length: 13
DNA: TGTGCCAGCAGCAACAGGGACAGCTACGAGCAGTACTTC
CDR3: CASSNRDSYEQYF

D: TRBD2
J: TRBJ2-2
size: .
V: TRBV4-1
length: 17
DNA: TGCGCCAGCAGCCAAGTCGGGACTAGCGGGAACACCGGGGAGCTGTTTTTT
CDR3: CASSQVGTSGNTGELFF

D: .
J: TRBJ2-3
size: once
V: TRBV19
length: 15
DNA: TGTGCCAGTAGTATAGTGGCCGGGGGCACAGATACGCAGTATTTT
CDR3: CASSIVAGGTDTQYF

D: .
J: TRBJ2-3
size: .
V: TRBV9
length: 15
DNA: TGTGCCAGCAGCGAGAGCGGGCTAAGCACAGATACGCAGTATTTT
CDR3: CASSESGLSTDTQYF

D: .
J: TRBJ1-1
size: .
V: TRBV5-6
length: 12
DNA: TGTGCCAGCAGCTTGGGGACAGCCCTCGCTTTCTTT
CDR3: CASSLGTALAFF

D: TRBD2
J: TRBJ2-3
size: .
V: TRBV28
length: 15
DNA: TGTGCCAGCAGTCCGACTAGCGGGAGTGCAGATACGCAGTATTTT
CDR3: CASSPTSGSADTQYF

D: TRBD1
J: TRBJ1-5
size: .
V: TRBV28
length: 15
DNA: TGTGCCAGCAGCGTTGGGACAGTTAGCAATCAGCCCCAGCATTTT
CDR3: CASSVGTVSNQPQHF

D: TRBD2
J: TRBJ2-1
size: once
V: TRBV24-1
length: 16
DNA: TGTGCCACCAGTGACCCGGGACTAGCCGGGGCCGATGAGCAGTTCTTC
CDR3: CATSDPGLAGADEQFF

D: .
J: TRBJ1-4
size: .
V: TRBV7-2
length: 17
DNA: TGTGCCAGCAGCTTAAAATTTGTGGGAATCCGGAGTGAAAAACTGTTTTTT
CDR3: CASSLKFVGIRSEKLFF

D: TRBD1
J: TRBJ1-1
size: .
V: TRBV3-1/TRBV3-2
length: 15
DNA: TGTGCCAGCAGCCGACGCACAGGGGGCCTCTCTGAAGCTTTCTTT
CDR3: CASSRRTGGLSEAFF

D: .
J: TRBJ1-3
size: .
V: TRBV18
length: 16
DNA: TGTGCCAGCTCACCAATCCAGGGTCACTCTGGAAACACCATATATTTT
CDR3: CASSPIQGHSGNTIYF

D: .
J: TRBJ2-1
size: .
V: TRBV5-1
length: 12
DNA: TGCGCCAGCAGCCGGGACACTTATGAGCAGTTCTTC
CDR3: CASSRDTYEQFF

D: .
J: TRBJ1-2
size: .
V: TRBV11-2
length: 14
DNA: TGTGCCAGCAGCCCGCAGCCGGTGGACTATGGCTACACCTTC
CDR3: CASSPQPVDYGYTF

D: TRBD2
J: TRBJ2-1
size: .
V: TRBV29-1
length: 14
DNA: TGCAGCGTTGTCAGTCAGCGGGGGTTGAGCCTGCAGTTCTTC
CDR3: CSVVSQRGLSLQFF

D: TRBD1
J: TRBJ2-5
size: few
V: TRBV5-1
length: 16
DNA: TGCGCCAGCAGCTTGGGGACAGGGCTGGGGCAAGAGACCCAGTACTTC
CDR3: CASSLGTGLGQETQYF